The rows below give T cell receptor beta chains drawn from one sample of a study of blood T cells in healthy people across ages. TCRdb analysed the 5' RACE reads with MiXCR anew, one entry per CDR3 protein. Of more than 800,000 distinct CDR3 sequences in the sample, more than 25% are singletons; the top ten hold 15% to 20%. Sequenced sample: blood. These receptors all stem from a woman of 80 years or more in good health. Each CDR3 is given without its conserved first and last residue. For some rows the clone size is stated as once, few or many, or as a class when expanded; others skip it.

V	length	size	J	CDR3
TRBV7-9	12	many	TRBJ1-2	ASSFGGSNYGYT
TRBV6-1	13	-	TRBJ1-2	ASRGGDRPRSGYT
TRBV6-5	12	few	TRBJ1-1	ASSGSSMNTEAF
TRBV20-1	13	many	TRBJ2-5	SAVKGQGASETQY
TRBV7-8	13	few	TRBJ2-2	ASSLGFQGAGELF
TRBV27	14	-	TRBJ2-1	ASRPSGGKSYNERF
TRBV28	13	many	TRBJ2-7	ASSLPGTGAYEQY
TRBV10-3	12	many	TRBJ1-2	AIRGTGGNYGYT
TRBV7-2	13	-	TRBJ1-3	ASSPQGTLGNTIY
TRBV10-3	13	-	TRBJ2-3	AISQTSGPTDTQY
TRBV28	12	many	TRBJ2-7	ASRPQGRTYEQY
TRBV27	14	-	TRBJ2-2	ASSLFDRRNTGELF
TRBV12-3/TRBV12-4	12	many	TRBJ2-5	ASSTRDSQETQY
TRBV5-1	16	many	TRBJ2-3	ASSLAQSTSGVRDTQY
TRBV12-3/TRBV12-4	13	many	TRBJ1-1	ASSARTLRDTEAF
TRBV9	13	-	TRBJ2-6	ASSVPSSGANVLT
TRBV5-1	14	few	TRBJ1-2	ASSPGRGLIDYGYT
TRBV7-2	13	many	TRBJ2-6	ASSLGETGANVLT
TRBV28	13	few	TRBJ2-7	ASIESGGPPYEQY
TRBV30	8	-	TRBJ1-1	AWGQNVAF
TRBV27	14	-	TRBJ2-3	ACSLSLRGSTDTQY
TRBV5-1	14	many	TRBJ2-3	ASSPRDTGKGDTQY
TRBV3-1	13	many	TRBJ2-3	ASRNYGGSTDTQY
TRBV6-5	10	many	TRBJ2-1	ASSTGFDEQF
TRBV6-5	12	-	TRBJ1-2	ASRYLQGRDGYT
TRBV7-3	13	-	TRBJ2-7	ASSPSAGLVHEQY
TRBV6-6	12	few	TRBJ2-7	ASSPRLAGDEQY
TRBV27	13	-	TRBJ1-2	ASSTIPDRFLSYT
TRBV5-4	14	many	TRBJ2-3	ASSSFKGQNTDTQY
TRBV5-1	15	-	TRBJ1-1	ASHTRDSSFMNTEAF
TRBV7-2	10	many	TRBJ2-3	ASSTPFNTQY
TRBV4-2	17	-	TRBJ2-2	ASSQEPRVGRGNTGELF
TRBV28	12	many	TRBJ2-5	ASGSSGNTETQY
TRBV6-2/TRBV6-3	10	many	TRBJ2-7	ASSQRSYEQY